Following are 26 T cell receptor beta chains from one sample sequenced in a study of blood T cell repertoires in COVID-19. Clones were read by immunoSEQ multiplex PCR, and TCRdb kept only the in-frame ones, dropping some. The table has tens of thousands of clones, about 74% seen once. The sample was peripheral blood. The receptors were gathered from a human donor in a cohort sampled during active COVID-19.

In this sample, this clone turned up once. The chain joins TRBV5-1 to TRBJ2-4; D is undetermined. This CDR3 is 14 amino acids long. V lost 0 bases to trimming and J lost 1 base, with 5 bases between them. CDR1 and CDR2 (germline): SGHRS, YFSETQ. CDR3 coding DNA: TGCGCCAGCAGCTTGGATCTTGCCAAAAACATTCAGTACTTC. Its protein product is CASSLDLAKNIQYF.

This clone was observed once. The J gene is TRBJ2-3, the V gene TRBV27; 8 bases agree with TRBD2. The CDR3 contains 13 residues. Germline CDR1 MNHEY, CDR2 SMNVEV (reference sequence). J was trimmed by 5 bases and V by 2 bases; bases with no gene match: 0. The CDR3 region is CASSLREGDTQYF. CDR3 sequence (DNA): TGTGCCAGCAGTTTACGGGAGGGAGATACGCAGTATTTT.

The V and J genes are TRBV6-1 and TRBJ1-2; tentative D call: TRBD1 (6 bases). Per germline, CDR1 MNHNS and CDR2 SASEGT. With 0 bases removed from V and 8 bases from J, the gap between germline ends came to 13 bases. This CDR3 contains 14 residues. CDR3 coding DNA: TGTGCCAGCAGTGAAGCGATTGGGGGCTACGGCTACACCTTC. Protein product: CASSEAIGGYGYTF.

The chain uses TRBV11-2 and TRBJ2-1, with D perhaps TRBD1 (6 bases). Germline lookup yields CDR1 SGHAT and CDR2 FQNNGV. Trimming shortened V by 5 bases and J by 8 bases, and 13 bases separated the two germline ends. The CDR3 has 13 residues. The CDR3 DNA is TGTGCCAGCAGCCGTACAGGGCCGGATGAGCAGTTCTTC. This sequence encodes CASSRTGPDEQFF.

V usage is TRBV9 and J usage is TRBJ2-5, with 11 bases lining up with TRBD2. CDR1 SGDLS and CDR2 YYNGEE come from the germline V gene. V lost 3 bases and J lost 4; bases outside the gene matches: 8. This CDR3 spans 16 amino acids. The CDR3 sequence: CASSGLAGGPGETQYF. The CDR3, as DNA: TGTGCCAGCAGCGGATTAGCGGGAGGGCCGGGAGAGACCCAGTACTTC.

V gene TRBV18 combines with J gene TRBJ2-1, with TRBD1 matching 10 bases. Germline V gene sequence: CDR1 KGHSH, CDR2 LQKENI. The CDR3 covers 17 residues. Losses at the gene ends were 0 bases for V and 3 bases for J; bases not matched to a gene: 5. CDR3 region: CASSPPMGQGIYNEQFF. The CDR3 DNA sequence: TGTGCCAGCTCACCACCGATGGGACAGGGGATCTACAATGAGCAGTTCTTC. Combining the CDR3 with reference TRBV18 and TRBJ2-1 gives the whole variable domain NAGVMQNPRHLVRRRGQEARLRCSPMKGHSHVYWYRQLPEEGLKFMVYLQKENIIDESGMPKERFSAEFPKEGPSILRIQQVVRGDSAAYFCASSPPMGQGIYNEQFFGPGTRLTVL.

This clone was counted a single time. The rearrangement links TRBV28 to TRBJ2-2, with D possibly being TRBD2 (5 bases). Trimming took 6 bases from V and 5 from J, leaving 13 bases between them. CDR3 length: 14 amino acids. The germline gives CDR1 MDHEN, CDR2 SYDVKM. CDR3 protein: CASRGGTGTGELFF. The DNA for the CDR3 is TGTGCCAGCAGAGGAGGAACGGGAACCGGGGAGCTGTTTTTT.

This clone was counted a few times. The chain joins TRBV7-2 to TRBJ2-3; D uncertain. V was cut by 6 bases and J by 4 bases, with 5 bases left in between. Germline V gene data show CDR1 as SGHTA and CDR2 as FQGNSA. This CDR3 has 11 residues. The CDR3 DNA reads as TGTGCCAGCAGACGCGCAGATACGCAGTATTTT. Translated, it gives CASRRADTQYF. Variable domain in full (rest from reference TRBV7-2 and TRBJ2-3): GAGVSQSPSNKVTEKGKDVELRCDPISGHTALYWYRQSLGQGLEFLIYFQGNSAPDKSGLPSDRFSAERTGGSVSTLTIQRTQQEDSAVYLCASRRADTQYFGPGTRLTVL.

This rearrangement joins TRBV28 to TRBJ1-6; 7 positions agree with TRBD1. There are 14 residues in the CDR3. In germline, CDR1 is MDHEN, CDR2 SYDVKM. V shed 6 bases and J 10 bases; nucleotides not matched to a gene: 9. CDR3 protein: CASSRRTGESPLHF. The DNA of the CDR3 is TGTGCCAGCAGCCGGAGGACAGGAGAATCACCCCTCCACTTT. Full variable domain (outside the CDR3, taken from reference TRBV28 and TRBJ1-6): DVKVTQSSRYLVKRTGEKVFLECVQDMDHENMFWYRQDPGLGLRLIYFSYDVKMKEKGDIPEGYSVSREKKERFSLILESASTNQTSMYLCASSRRTGESPLHFGNGTRLTVT.

The chain is built from TRBV5-8 and TRBJ2-1; TRBD2 might be the D (7 bases). V was pared by 4 bases and J by 0 bases, with 17 bases between. Germline values: CDR1 SGHTS, CDR2 YDEGEE. CDR3 size: 17 residues. The CDR3 nucleotides read TGTGCCAGCAGCCCGGGGGGCACCGCGAGCTCCTACAATGAGCAGTTCTTC. It specifies CASSPGGTASSYNEQFF.

The table lists this clone with a few counts. The chain joins TRBV18 to TRBJ2-5; 8 positions agree with TRBD2. Germline values: CDR1 KGHSH, CDR2 LQKENI. Unmatched junction bases numbered 5, after V lost 0 bases and J lost 5 bases. The CDR3 loop spans 15 amino acids. CDR3 nucleotide sequence: TGTGCCAGCTCACCACCCTACACTAGCGGCGAGACCCAGTACTTC. Translation: CASSPPYTSGETQYF.

The rearrangement links TRBV5-4 to TRBJ2-7; 9 nucleotides agree with TRBD1. Germline V gene lookup returns CDR1 SGHNT and CDR2 YYREEE (reference sequence). The CDR3 contains 15 residues. With V trimmed by 2 bases and J by 6 bases, 9 bases remained unmatched. The CDR3 is CASSLLQGAKSEQYF. CDR3 in DNA: TGTGCCAGCAGCTTATTACAGGGGGCAAAGTCCGAGCAGTACTTC.

The rearrangement links TRBV7-2 to TRBJ2-7; TRBD1 aligns across 11 bases. V lost 5 bases to trimming and J lost 2 bases; unmatched junction nucleotides: 2. Germline V gene sequence: CDR1 SGHTA, CDR2 FQGNSA. There are 14 residues in the CDR3. The CDR3 region is CASSADRGPYEQYF. As DNA, the CDR3 is TGTGCCAGCAGCGCGGACAGGGGGCCCTACGAGCAGTACTTC.

This rearrangement joins TRBV9 to TRBJ1-6; D remains ambiguous. The CDR3 has 15 amino acids. Between the trimmed V and J ends, which lost 3 bases and 8 bases, there was a span of 15 bases. Germline values: CDR1 SGDLS, CDR2 YYNGEE. CDR3 region: CASSESRAGDSPLHF. CDR3 DNA: TGTGCCAGCAGCGAATCCCGGGCCGGGGATTCACCCCTCCACTTT.

This sequence joins TRBV13 and TRBJ2-7; 12 nucleotides align to TRBD2. Germline V CDR1 and CDR2: PRHDT, FYEKMQ (reference sequence). CDR3 length: 14 residues. Unmatched junction bases numbered 5, after V lost 6 bases and J lost 5 bases. The CDR3 sequence is CASRRTSGIHEQYF. In DNA form, the CDR3 reads TGTGCCAGCAGACGGACTAGCGGGATCCACGAGCAGTACTTC.

This chain uses TRBV2 with TRBJ1-5, with TRBD1 matching 7 bases. V lost 6 bases and J lost 2; bases outside the gene matches: 7. CDR1 and CDR2 (germline): SNHLY, FYNNEI. This CDR3 spans 15 amino acids. The CDR3 DNA follows: TGTGCCAGCAGCAGGGGGGACGGGGGCAATCAGCCCCAGCATTTT. Amino acids: CASSRGDGGNQPQHF.

This clone was seen a few times. J is TRBJ2-1 and V is TRBV24-1; D call uncertain. The CDR3 spans 14 residues. The germline V gene encodes CDR1 KGHDR and CDR2 SFDVKD. Trimming left V 10 bases short and J 1 base short, with 13 bases between. In DNA, the CDR3 is TGTGCCACTACCGGGTCCGCGTCCTACAATGAGCAGTTCTTC. Translating gives CATTGSASYNEQFF.

This clone was counted only a few times. V is TRBV4-1 and J is TRBJ2-2, with D possibly TRBD1 on 6 matching bases. Trimming pared 3 bases from V and 9 bases from J, leaving 14 bases between. This CDR3 region has 14 residues. Germline V lookup: CDR1 MGHRA, CDR2 YSYEKL. CDR3 coding DNA: TGCGCCAGCAGCCACGAGACAGGTGCAAGGGAGCTGTTTTTT. It translates to CASSHETGARELFF.

There are many counts of this clone. V and J are TRBV6-5 and TRBJ2-7, with D perhaps TRBD2 (6 bases). V shed 0 bases and J shed 6 bases, with 15 bases lying between them. CDR1 is MNHEY, CDR2 SVGAGI, per germline. The CDR3 runs 15 residues. CDR3: CASSYSAGRYGEQYF. CDR3 sequence (DNA): TGTGCCAGCAGTTACTCTGCAGGGAGGTACGGCGAGCAGTACTTC.

The V call is TRBV20-1, the J call TRBJ1-1; D might be TRBD1 (6 bases). V lost 3 bases, J lost 0 bases, and 14 bases lay in between. Germline V gives CDR1 DFQATT, CDR2 SNEGSKA (reference sequence). The CDR3 has 15 amino acids. The CDR3 spells CSASRTVIMNTEAFF. In nucleotides, the CDR3 is TGCAGTGCTAGTCGGACAGTCATCATGAACACTGAAGCTTTCTTT.

The DNA of the CDR3 is TGTGCCAGCAGTTTACTGCCCGCCGGAGGGGCTTTCGCGAACACCGGGGAGCTGTTTTTT. This translates into CASSLLPAGGAFANTGELFF. The chain carries TRBV27 and TRBJ2-2; D is perhaps TRBD2 (6 bases). Between the trimmed V and J ends, which lost 2 bases and 0 bases, there was a span of 22 bases. CDR1 is MNHEY and CDR2 is SMNVEV in the germline V gene (reference sequence). CDR3 length: 20 amino acids.

V usage is TRBV24-1 and J usage is TRBJ2-1, with 7 positions matching TRBD1. This CDR3 comprises 14 residues. J lost 5 bases, V lost 7 bases, and 7 bases had no gene match. Germline V gene sequence: CDR1 KGHDR, CDR2 SFDVKD. DNA for the CDR3: TGTGCCACCAGATCGGGACAGAAGAACAATGAGCAGTTCTTC. Its translation: CATRSGQKNNEQFF.

This chain connects TRBV15 to TRBJ2-2; 10 nucleotides match TRBD2. CDR3 length: 15 residues. The germline CDR1 and CDR2 sequences are LNHNV and YYDKDF (reference sequence). Trimming at V came to 3 bases and at J to 6 bases, leaving 4 bases not matched to a gene. Written as DNA, the CDR3 is TGTGCCACCAGCAGGACTAGCGGGCGGGCCGGGGAGCTGTTTTTT. Translation: CATSRTSGRAGELFF. Using reference TRBV15 and TRBJ2-2 for the parts outside the CDR3, the full variable domain is DAMVIQNPRYQVTQFGKPVTLSCSQTLNHNVMYWYQQKSSQAPKLLFHYYDKDFNNEADTPDNFQSRRPNTSFCFLDIRSPGLGDTAMYLCATSRTSGRAGELFFGEGSRLTVL.

The chain couples TRBV18 to TRBJ2-7; TRBD2 might be the D (6 bases). Trimming stripped 3 bases from V and 0 bases from J, with 12 bases between. The CDR3 covers 15 residues. Germline loops: CDR1 KGHSH, CDR2 LQKENI. The CDR3 region has the DNA TGTGCCAGCTCACCTTTTAGCGGTAGCTCCTACGAGCAGTACTTC. Protein sequence: CASSPFSGSSYEQYF.

This rearrangement joins TRBV2 to TRBJ2-6; weak D call: TRBD2 (5 bases). The V end lost 2 bases, the J end lost 4 bases, and 12 bases lay between the germline ends. This CDR3 comprises 16 residues. The germline CDR1 and CDR2 sequences are SNHLY and FYNNEI. The CDR3 loop is CASSEIGGLGANVLTF. The CDR3 coding sequence is TGTGCCAGCAGTGAAATAGGCGGGTTGGGGGCCAACGTCCTGACTTTC.

The V and J genes are TRBV6-5 and TRBJ2-3; the D gene is possibly TRBD2 (5 bases). V lost 5 bases, J lost 0 bases, and 9 bases lay in between. Germline V lookup: CDR1 MNHEY, CDR2 SVGAGI. This CDR3 is built from 14 residues. The CDR3 protein is CASSRKRSTDTQYF. In DNA form, the CDR3 reads TGTGCCAGCAGTCGGAAGCGGAGCACAGATACGCAGTATTTT.